Below are 28 T cell receptor beta chains sequenced from a single sample in a study of blood T cell repertoires in COVID-19. The data were produced by immunoSEQ multiplex PCR, yet TCRdb's version contains in-frame clones alone and is incomplete. The sample lists about 94,000 clones, approximately 89% occurring once. Sequencing was performed on peripheral blood. The receptors come from a human donor with acute or convalescent COVID-19. The donor label of this sample is uncertain.

The chain is built from TRBV7-2 and TRBJ2-5; 9 nucleotides match TRBD2. J was trimmed by 4 bases and V by 1 base; bases with no gene match: 7. CDR1 SGHTA and CDR2 FQGNSA come from the germline V gene. CDR3 length equals 16 residues. In DNA, the CDR3 is TGTGCCAGCAGCTTAGTTGGGACTAGCTTCCGAGAGACCCAGTACTTC. Translated, it gives CASSLVGTSFRETQYF.

The chain uses TRBV19 and TRBJ1-6; D not resolved. This CDR3 contains 15 residues. V dropped 7 bases and J dropped 9 bases, with 19 bases sitting between them. The germline V gene has CDR1 LNHDA and CDR2 SQIVND (reference sequence). CDR3 residues: CASTLSGLMVSPLHF. Here the CDR3 DNA reads TGTGCCAGTACCTTGTCTGGGCTAATGGTTTCACCCCTCCACTTT.

This chain uses TRBV5-1 with TRBJ1-4; the D gene is possibly TRBD1 (6 bases). V gave up 2 bases and J gave up 0 bases, with 11 bases separating them. Germline values: CDR1 SGHRS, CDR2 YFSETQ. This CDR3 comprises 16 residues. The CDR3 protein is CASSFGQTATNEKLFF. The DNA for the CDR3 is TGCGCCAGCAGCTTTGGACAGACAGCAACTAATGAAAAACTGTTTTTT.

This sequence joins TRBV6-2 or TRBV6-3 and TRBJ1-2, with D possibly being TRBD1 (6 bases). The germline V gene encodes CDR1 MNHEY and CDR2 SVGEGT. V was trimmed by 6 bases and J by 5 bases, leaving 13 bases between them. This CDR3 has 13 amino acids. The CDR3 nucleotides are TGTGCCAGCAGCCCCCCGGACAGATATGGCTACACCTTC. Protein: CASSPPDRYGYTF.

The chain employs TRBV6-5 and TRBJ1-2; TRBD1 aligns across 8 bases. Trimming at V came to 6 bases and at J to 6 bases, leaving 9 bases not matched to a gene. Germline CDR1 reads MNHEY; CDR2 reads SVGAGI. The CDR3 length is 14 residues. CDR3 nucleotides: TGTGCCAGCAGAGTTACTCACAGGGGGAATGGCTACACCTTC. Protein product: CASRVTHRGNGYTF.

The V gene is TRBV7-3, the J gene TRBJ2-7; a weak D match, TRBD1 (6 bases). This CDR3 comprises 13 residues. Germline V gene data show CDR1 as SGHTA and CDR2 as FQGTGA. Trimming removed 5 bases at V and 3 bases at J, with 11 bases between. The CDR3 loop reads CASSPLQGYEQYF. The CDR3 DNA is TGTGCCAGCAGCCCCTTACAGGGCTACGAGCAGTACTTC.

This chain links TRBV12-3 or TRBV12-4 with TRBJ2-1, with D possibly being TRBD2 (5 bases). CDR3 length equals 13 residues. V was clipped by 2 bases and J by 4 bases, with 6 bases between them. CDR3 DNA sequence: TGTGCCAGCAGTTTAAGCGGTTACAATGAGCAGTTCTTC. This codes for CASSLSGYNEQFF.

The rearrangement joins TRBV18 to TRBJ2-1, with 7 positions matching TRBD2. Unmatched junction bases numbered 5, after V lost 2 bases and J lost 10 bases. Germline CDR1 reads KGHSH; CDR2 reads LQKENI. This CDR3 comprises 13 residues. CDR3 loop: CASSPKEAGEQFF. The CDR3 nucleotides are TGTGCCAGCTCACCAAAGGAAGCGGGGGAGCAGTTCTTC. The full variable domain, with the rest looked up from reference TRBV18 and TRBJ2-1, is NAGVMQNPRHLVRRRGQEARLRCSPMKGHSHVYWYRQLPEEGLKFMVYLQKENIIDESGMPKERFSAEFPKEGPSILRIQQVVRGDSAAYFCASSPKEAGEQFFGPGTRLTVL.

The V and J genes are TRBV7-3 and TRBJ2-7, with 10 bases that match TRBD1. This CDR3 comprises 16 residues. Germline V gene data show CDR1 as SGHTA and CDR2 as FQGTGA. After removal of 4 bases from V and 7 bases from J, the junction contained 13 bases not matched to a gene. The DNA of the CDR3 is TGTGCCAGCAGCTCCGCCGGGACAGGGGAATCGGGAGAGCAGTACTTC. Its protein product is CASSSAGTGESGEQYF. The full variable domain, rest sourced from reference TRBV7-3 and TRBJ2-7, is GAGVSQTPSNKVTEKGKYVELRCDPISGHTALYWYRQSLGQGPEFLIYFQGTGAADDSGLPNDRFFAVRPEGSVSTLKIQRTERGDSAVYLCASSSAGTGESGEQYFGPGTRLTVT.

CDR3 sequence (DNA): TGTGCCAGCAGCTCCGGGACAGGAGGCCCGAATTCACCCCTCCACTTT. Translated, it gives CASSSGTGGPNSPLHF. V and J are TRBV7-9 and TRBJ1-6; the match to TRBD1 covers 8 bases. The CDR3 totals 16 residues. V lost 4 bases and J lost 7; bases outside the gene matches: 9. In germline, CDR1 is SEHNR, CDR2 FQNEAQ (reference sequence).

V is TRBV9 and J is TRBJ1-3; D remains ambiguous. Germline lookup yields CDR1 SGDLS and CDR2 YYNGEE. There are 14 residues in the CDR3. V was shortened by 0 bases and J by 2 bases, with 6 bases between the two germline ends. CDR3: CASSVAFPGNTIYF. The CDR3 DNA reads TGTGCCAGCAGCGTAGCCTTTCCTGGAAACACCATATATTTT.

The chain has TRBV6-4 and TRBJ2-1; TRBD2 aligns across 9 bases. Trimming at V came to 3 bases and at J to 3 bases, leaving 6 bases not matched to a gene. CDR3 size: 16 residues. Germline CDR1 MRHNA, CDR2 SNTAGT. This CDR3 reads CASSDKRGADYNEQFF. The DNA of the CDR3 is TGTGCCAGCAGTGATAAGCGGGGGGCCGACTACAATGAGCAGTTCTTC.

The V gene is TRBV27, the J gene TRBJ2-1; 13 bases line up with TRBD2. There are 16 residues in the CDR3. V was clipped by 5 bases and J by 6 bases; unmatched bases: 7. Germline CDR1 reads MNHEY; CDR2 reads SMNVEV (reference sequence). CDR3 sequence reads: CASSPGTSGTRNEQFF. As DNA, the CDR3 is TGTGCCAGCAGTCCAGGGACTAGCGGGACCCGCAATGAGCAGTTCTTC.

V and J are TRBV5-1 and TRBJ2-1; TRBD1 matches at 8 bases. The CDR3 sequence is 14 residues long. Germline V CDR1 and CDR2: SGHRS, YFSETQ. V lost 0 bases and J lost 10; bases outside the gene matches: 6. The CDR3 protein is CASSLGDRPPEQFF. CDR3 nucleotides: TGCGCCAGCAGCTTGGGGGACAGGCCTCCCGAGCAGTTCTTC.

This chain connects TRBV7-3 to TRBJ2-3; D gene unclear. This CDR3 has 16 amino acids. V lost 1 base and J lost 0, with 11 bases in between. Per germline, CDR1 SGHTA and CDR2 FQGTGA. CDR3: CASSLNPPGSTDTQYF. Written as DNA, the CDR3 is TGTGCCAGCAGCTTAAATCCGCCGGGTAGCACAGATACGCAGTATTTT.

This clone appeared once. Here the CDR3 reads CASSSRDRGQRYGYTF. The CDR3 nucleotides read TGTGCCAGCAGCTCGAGGGACAGGGGGCAGCGCTATGGCTACACCTTC. V usage is TRBV2 and J usage is TRBJ1-2, with 12 bases matching TRBD1. The CDR3 loop spans 16 amino acids. J gave up 4 bases and V 6 bases, and 9 bases lay outside the gene matches. Germline loops: CDR1 SNHLY, CDR2 FYNNEI.

A few counts support this clone. The gene calls are TRBV19 and TRBJ2-1, with 8 bases matching TRBD2. Germline V gene data show CDR1 as LNHDA and CDR2 as SQIVND (reference sequence). Germline trimming cut 5 bases from V and 10 bases from J; bases unmatched to any gene: 16. The CDR3 sequence is 16 residues long. The CDR3 loop reads CASSLRGAGGSEEQFF. CDR3 sequence (DNA): TGTGCCAGTAGTCTCCGTGGGGCGGGGGGAAGTGAAGAGCAGTTCTTC.

CDR3 DNA sequence: TGTGCCAGCAGTTTAGGCGGGACAGGGTACGCTTTCTTT. It is translated as CASSLGGTGYAFF. The chain joins TRBV12-3 or TRBV12-4 to TRBJ1-1, with 9 bases fitting TRBD1. V was pared by 1 base and J by 11 bases, with 5 bases of the junction left unmatched. This CDR3 spans 13 amino acids.

The chain is built from TRBV4-3 and TRBJ1-1, with 9 bases identical to TRBD1. CDR1 and CDR2 from the germline V gene are LGHNA and YSLEER. The junction had 6 bases not matched to a gene; V was cut back by 4 bases and J by 6 bases. There are 14 residues in the CDR3. DNA of the CDR3: TGCGCCAGCAGCCGACCGGACAGGGGAGCTGAAGCTTTCTTT. Translated, it gives CASSRPDRGAEAFF.

J is TRBJ2-1 and V is TRBV19, with 9 bases identical to TRBD1. Germline assignment: CDR1 LNHDA and CDR2 SQIVND (reference sequence). The CDR3 extends over 16 amino acids. Trimming cost V 3 bases and J 3 bases; bases outside gene matches: 6. CDR3 nucleotides: TGTGCCAGTAGTATCCTTGACAGGGGGAACTACAATGAGCAGTTCTTC. It encodes CASSILDRGNYNEQFF.

The CDR3 DNA sequence: TGCAGTGCTAGAGATAGGACCCAGTACTTC. Translating it yields CSARDRTQYF. The genes are TRBV20-1 and TRBJ2-5; D unclear. The CDR3 loop spans 10 amino acids. Germline loops: CDR1 DFQATT, CDR2 SNEGSKA (reference sequence). V shed 0 bases and J shed 7 bases, with 3 bases lying between them.

This sequence joins TRBV9 and TRBJ1-1, with D perhaps TRBD1 (6 bases). The CDR3 has 16 amino acids. Germline values: CDR1 SGDLS, CDR2 YYNGEE. Trimming shortened V by 4 bases and J by 0 bases, and 16 bases separated the two germline ends. The CDR3 coding sequence is TGTGCCAGCAGCCCCAGATCCGGGACACTGAACACTGAAGCTTTCTTT. Amino acids: CASSPRSGTLNTEAFF.

The V gene is TRBV19, the J gene TRBJ2-3, with a weak D call TRBD2 (7 bases). V gave up 6 bases and J gave up 2 bases, with 18 bases separating them. Germline CDR1 reads LNHDA; CDR2 reads SQIVND (reference sequence). This CDR3 comprises 16 residues. CDR3 nucleotide sequence: TGTGCCAGTAGGGATCCGGGGGGCCCCCTCACAGATACGCAGTATTTT. Its protein is CASRDPGGPLTDTQYF.

The rearrangement joins TRBV30 to TRBJ2-3, with TRBD2 identical over 15 bases. The CDR3 runs to 20 residues. In germline, CDR1 is GTSNPN, CDR2 SVGIG (reference sequence). The V gene end was trimmed by 0 bases and the J gene end by 4 bases; junction bases not matched to a gene: 14. The CDR3 nucleotides are TGTGCCTGGAGTGTACCCCTCGGACTAGCGGGGGGGCGTAGGGCAGATACGCAGTATTTT. It encodes CAWSVPLGLAGGRRADTQYF. The full variable domain, rest sourced from reference TRBV30 and TRBJ2-3, is SQTIHQWPATLVQPVGSPLSLECTVEGTSNPNLYWYRQAAGRGLQLLFYSVGIGQISSEVPQNLSASRPQDRQFILSSKKLLLSDSGFYLCAWSVPLGLAGGRRADTQYFGPGTRLTVL.

This clone appeared once. The rearrangement links TRBV7-9 to TRBJ1-6; TRBD1 aligns across 7 bases. This CDR3 is built from 15 residues. Germline V gene lookup returns CDR1 SEHNR and CDR2 FQNEAQ (reference sequence). V trimming: 2 bases; J trimming: 7 bases; junction bases outside the gene matches: 5. CDR3 loop: CASSLTTGANSPLHF. CDR3 nucleotide sequence: TGTGCCAGCAGCTTAACTACAGGGGCCAATTCACCCCTCCACTTT.

V and J are TRBV11-2 and TRBJ2-2, with 9 bases aligning to TRBD2. J lost 6 bases, V lost 6 bases, and 2 bases had no gene match. Germline V gene sequence: CDR1 SGHAT, CDR2 FQNNGV. The CDR3 has 13 residues. Here the CDR3 DNA reads TGTGCCAGCAGGGGACTAGCTGCCGGGGAGCTGTTTTTT. It codes for CASRGLAAGELFF.

The CDR3 here is CASSVRVQGTKNIQYF. Here the CDR3 DNA reads TGCGCCAGCAGCGTACGGGTACAGGGAACCAAAAACATTCAGTACTTC. The rearrangement uses TRBV4-3 and TRBJ2-4; D might be TRBD1 (6 bases). The CDR3 loop spans 16 amino acids. V shed 5 bases and J shed 2 bases, with 16 bases lying between them. Per the germline V gene, CDR1 is LGHNA and CDR2 is YSLEER.

The CDR3 loop reads CASSQNPSGGYNEQFF. CDR3 coding DNA: TGCGCCAGCAGCCAAAATCCTAGCGGGGGTTACAATGAGCAGTTCTTC. The chain couples TRBV4-1 to TRBJ2-1; TRBD2 matches at 10 bases. V was clipped by 2 bases and J by 4 bases; unmatched bases: 5. Germline CDR1 and CDR2: MGHRA and YSYEKL. The CDR3 consists of 16 residues.